Each of the 18 T cell receptor beta chains below was sequenced from the same sample in a study of blood T cell repertoires in COVID-19. Here immunoSEQ multiplex PCR was the method, and the copy in TCRdb shows in-frame clones only, minus some. The sample records about 46,000 clones, about 85% being singletons. The specimen sequenced was PBMCs or T cells enriched from blood (not recorded which). All receptors derive from a woman aged 50 to 60 who had recovered from COVID-19.

In this sample, this clone turned up once. The V call is TRBV4-2, the J call TRBJ2-1, with D possibly TRBD2 on 6 matching bases. Germline CDR1 reads LGHNA; CDR2 reads YNFKEQ. The CDR3 totals 20 residues. V lost 0 bases and J 4 bases, leaving 25 bases between the germline ends. The CDR3 nucleotides read TGTGCCAGCAGCCAAGATGGTCTGTGGGGACCCGACGGGGGTTACAATGAGCAGTTCTTC. Its translation is CASSQDGLWGPDGGYNEQFF.

The rearrangement uses TRBV19 and TRBJ1-5; a weak D match, TRBD1 (6 bases). The CDR3 length is 16 residues. Germline CDR1 is LNHDA and CDR2 is SQIVND (reference sequence). Trimming left V 10 bases short and J 1 base short, with 20 bases between. The CDR3 sequence: CATKLRGAQSNQPQHF. For the CDR3, the DNA is TGTGCCACTAAGTTGCGGGGGGCGCAGAGCAATCAGCCCCAGCATTTT.

This rearrangement joins TRBV5-8 to TRBJ2-5; D is unclear. Germline lookup yields CDR1 SGHTS and CDR2 YDEGEE. With 0 bases removed from V and 3 bases from J, the gap between germline ends came to 9 bases. The CDR3 is made up of 14 amino acids. The CDR3 loop is CASSLVRGEETQYF. DNA for the CDR3: TGTGCCAGCAGCTTGGTACGCGGTGAAGAGACCCAGTACTTC.

The chain is built from TRBV10-1 and TRBJ2-7; no definite D call. CDR1 is WNHNN and CDR2 is SYGVQD in the germline V gene (reference sequence). This CDR3 has 13 amino acids. V lost 0 bases and J lost 5, with 8 bases in between. CDR3 sequence: CASSESYFDEQYF. CDR3 DNA sequence: TGCGCCAGCAGTGAGTCTTACTTCGACGAGCAGTACTTC.

This clone was detected only once. J is TRBJ2-4 and V is TRBV3-1 (or the pseudogene TRBV3-2), with 8 positions matching TRBD2. The CDR3 is made up of 14 amino acids. V lost 4 bases, J lost 8 bases, and 7 bases stayed unmatched. The germline V gene has CDR1 LGHDT and CDR2 YNNKEL (reference sequence). The CDR3 reads CASSPAGVGHIQYF. The CDR3 DNA sequence: TGTGCCAGCAGCCCAGCGGGAGTCGGCCACATTCAGTACTTC.

The CDR3 reads CASSVCDRGPHLVAEAFF. The CDR3 coding sequence is TGCGCCAGCAGTGTTTGCGACAGGGGACCTCACTTGGTTGCTGAAGCTTTCTTT. The gene calls are TRBV10-1 and TRBJ1-1, with 8 bases identical to TRBD1. The germline CDR1 and CDR2 sequences are WNHNN and SYGVQD (reference sequence). The CDR3 sequence is 18 residues long. Trimming took 4 bases from V and 6 from J; bases not matched to a gene: 19.

The rearrangement uses TRBV28 and TRBJ1-1, with unresolved D. Deletions cut 4 bases from V and 1 base from J, with 10 bases between. This CDR3 comprises 14 residues. The germline CDR1 and CDR2 sequences are MDHEN and SYDVKM. The CDR3 protein is CASSSPSGNTEAFF. The DNA of the CDR3 is TGTGCCAGCAGTTCCCCTAGTGGGAACACTGAAGCTTTCTTT.

V and J are TRBV7-2 and TRBJ1-1; perhaps TRBD1 as D (6 bases). Germline-derived CDR1 and CDR2 are SGHTA and FQGNSA. Between the trimmed V and J ends, which lost 3 bases and 8 bases, there was a span of 10 bases. The CDR3 sequence is 12 residues long. CDR3 protein: CASSLGAGEAFF. CDR3 nucleotide sequence: TGTGCCAGCAGCTTGGGGGCCGGGGAAGCTTTCTTT.

The V and J genes are TRBV9 and TRBJ2-3, with 8 bases aligning to TRBD2. V gave up 4 bases and J gave up 4 bases; unmatched junction bases: 8. CDR1 is SGDLS, CDR2 YYNGEE, per germline. The CDR3 length is 15 residues. CDR3 loop: CASSPTGRGADTQYF. CDR3 DNA sequence: TGTGCCAGCAGCCCGACTGGGCGGGGGGCAGATACGCAGTATTTT.

The chain recombines TRBV10-3 with TRBJ2-5; TRBD1 agrees at 7 bases. CDR1 is ENHRY and CDR2 is SYGVKD in the germline V gene. This CDR3 has 15 residues. V lost 2 bases, J lost 5 bases, and 8 bases stayed unmatched. The CDR3 loop reads CAISEATGAGETQYF. The DNA of the CDR3 is TGTGCCATCAGTGAGGCCACAGGGGCGGGCGAGACCCAGTACTTC.

The J gene is TRBJ2-7, the V gene TRBV7-2; perhaps TRBD1 as D (5 bases). V lost 4 bases to trimming and J lost 6 bases, with 19 bases between them. The CDR3 covers 15 residues. CDR1 is SGHTA and CDR2 is FQGNSA in the germline V gene. The CDR3 DNA is TGTGCCAGCAGCTCCAACCAAGGCCCTGGGGCCGAGCAGTACTTC. This codes for CASSSNQGPGAEQYF.

The chain couples TRBV30 to TRBJ2-3; 10 positions agree with TRBD2. V lost 2 bases and J lost 1; bases outside the gene matches: 3. Looked up from germline, CDR1 is GTSNPN and CDR2 is SVGIG (reference sequence). The CDR3 is 15 amino acids. The CDR3 reads CAWSYTSGGTDTQYF. The DNA for the CDR3 is TGTGCCTGGAGTTATACTAGCGGGGGCACAGATACGCAGTATTTT.

The rearrangement joins TRBV30 to TRBJ2-5; TRBD1 matches at 7 bases. This CDR3 has 12 residues. The germline gives CDR1 GTSNPN, CDR2 SVGIG (reference sequence). V trimming: 3 bases; J trimming: 4 bases; junction bases outside the gene matches: 2. The CDR3 nucleotides read TGTGCCTGGAGCGCAGGGGGAGAGACCCAGTACTTC. Translation gives CAWSAGGETQYF.

The DNA for the CDR3 is TGCGCCAGCAGCTTAGGGGAGAACACTGAAGCTTTCTTT. Translated: CASSLGENTEAFF. The V and J genes are TRBV5-1 and TRBJ1-1; D perhaps matches TRBD1 (5 bases). Deletions cut 2 bases from V and 1 base from J, with 6 bases between. This CDR3 is built from 13 residues. Germline lookup yields CDR1 SGHRS and CDR2 YFSETQ.

The CDR3 here is CASSLAGQNTGELFF. Here the CDR3 DNA reads TGTGCCAGCAGCTTAGCGGGACAGAACACCGGGGAGCTGTTTTTT. The chain links TRBV7-9 to TRBJ2-2; a weak D match, TRBD1 (6 bases). This CDR3 spans 15 amino acids. The V gene lost 0 bases and the J gene lost 1 base, with 6 bases spanning the gap. The germline gives CDR1 SEHNR, CDR2 FQNEAQ (reference sequence). Full variable domain (rest looked up from reference TRBV7-9 and TRBJ2-2): DTGVSQNPRHKITKRGQNVTFRCDPISEHNRLYWYRQTLGQGPEFLTYFQNEAQLEKSRLLSDRFSAERPKGSFSTLEIQRTEQGDSAMYLCASSLAGQNTGELFFGEGSRLTVL.

The chain carries TRBV7-9 and TRBJ1-3; tentative D call: TRBD1 (5 bases). Deletions cut 2 bases from V and 2 bases from J, with 13 bases between. The CDR3 contains 16 residues. CDR1 is SEHNR, CDR2 FQNEAQ, per germline (reference sequence). CDR3 sequence reads: CASSLRGELPGNTIYF. CDR3 coding DNA: TGTGCCAGCAGCTTACGGGGGGAGCTCCCTGGAAACACCATATATTTT.

J is TRBJ2-4 and V is TRBV28; 7 bases map to TRBD2. The length of the CDR3 is 16 residues. J gave up 2 bases and V 6 bases, and 10 bases lay outside the gene matches. Germline values: CDR1 MDHEN, CDR2 SYDVKM. The CDR3 is CASSPPRGGPKNIQYF. CDR3 nucleotides: TGTGCCAGCAGCCCTCCCCGCGGGGGTCCCAAAAACATTCAGTACTTC.

The gene calls are TRBV7-9 and TRBJ2-7; TRBD2 matches 7 bases. The V gene's germline CDR1 is SEHNR and CDR2 FQNEAQ (reference sequence). J was trimmed by 2 bases and V by 2 bases; bases with no gene match: 3. CDR3 length equals 14 residues. The CDR3 loop reads CASSLNGRPYEQYF. CDR3 DNA sequence: TGTGCCAGCAGCTTAAACGGGAGGCCCTACGAGCAGTACTTC.